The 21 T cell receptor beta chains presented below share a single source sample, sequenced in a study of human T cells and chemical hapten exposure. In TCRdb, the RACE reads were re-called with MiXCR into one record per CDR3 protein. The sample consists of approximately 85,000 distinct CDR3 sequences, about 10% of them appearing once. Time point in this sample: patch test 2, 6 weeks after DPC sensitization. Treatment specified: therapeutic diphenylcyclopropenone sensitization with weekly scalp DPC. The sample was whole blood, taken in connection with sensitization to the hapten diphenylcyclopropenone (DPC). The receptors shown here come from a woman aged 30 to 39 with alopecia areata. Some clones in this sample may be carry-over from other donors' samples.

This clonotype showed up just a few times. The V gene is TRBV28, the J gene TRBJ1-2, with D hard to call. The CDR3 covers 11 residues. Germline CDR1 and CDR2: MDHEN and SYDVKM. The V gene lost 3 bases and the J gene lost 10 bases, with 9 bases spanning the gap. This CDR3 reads CASSFAQLYTF. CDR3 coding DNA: TGTGCCAGCAGTTTCGCACAGCTCTACACCTTC.

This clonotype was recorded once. Written as DNA, the CDR3 is TGTGCCACCAGCAGAGAGGCAGGGGGCATCTATGGCTACACCTTC. This translates into CATSREAGGIYGYTF. The chain employs TRBV15 and TRBJ1-2, with TRBD1 matching over 8 bases. The germline V gene has CDR1 LNHNV and CDR2 YYDKDF (reference sequence). After removal of 0 bases from V and 4 bases from J, the junction contained 4 bases not matched to a gene. There are 15 residues in the CDR3.

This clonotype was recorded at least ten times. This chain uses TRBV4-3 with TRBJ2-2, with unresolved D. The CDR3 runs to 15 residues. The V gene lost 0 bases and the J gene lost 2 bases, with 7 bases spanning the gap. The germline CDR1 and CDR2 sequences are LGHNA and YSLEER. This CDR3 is CASSQDVRNTGELFF. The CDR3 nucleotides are TGCGCCAGCAGCCAAGATGTGAGAAACACCGGGGAGCTGTTTTTT.

CDR3 sequence reads: CASSRQGRKRGHTDTQYF. The CDR3 DNA sequence: TGTGCCAGTTCCAGACAGGGGAGAAAGCGGGGCCACACAGATACGCAGTATTTT. The V and J genes are TRBV6-5 and TRBJ2-3; possibly TRBD1 for D (8 bases). The germline CDR1 and CDR2 sequences are MNHEY and SVGAGI. Deletions cut 9 bases from V and 2 bases from J, with 27 bases between. There are 18 residues in the CDR3.

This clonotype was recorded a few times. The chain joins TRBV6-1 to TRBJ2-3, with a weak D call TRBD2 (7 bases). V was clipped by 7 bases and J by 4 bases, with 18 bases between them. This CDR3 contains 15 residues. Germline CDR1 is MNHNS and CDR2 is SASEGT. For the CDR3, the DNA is TGTGCCAGCATTTTCCCGGGGGGCGGGGCAGATACGCAGTATTTT. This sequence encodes CASIFPGGGADTQYF.

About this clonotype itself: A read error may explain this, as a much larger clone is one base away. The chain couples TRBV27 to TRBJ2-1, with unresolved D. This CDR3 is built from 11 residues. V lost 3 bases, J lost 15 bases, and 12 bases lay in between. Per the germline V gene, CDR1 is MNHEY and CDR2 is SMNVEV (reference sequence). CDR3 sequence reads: CASSLLGKLFF. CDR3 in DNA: TGTGCCAGCAGTTTGTTGGGGAAGCTGTTCTTC.

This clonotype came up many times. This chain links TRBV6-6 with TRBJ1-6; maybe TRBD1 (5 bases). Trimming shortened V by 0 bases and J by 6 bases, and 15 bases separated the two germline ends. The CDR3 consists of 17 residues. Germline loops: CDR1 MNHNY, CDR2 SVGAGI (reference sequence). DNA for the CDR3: TGTGCCAGCAGTTACTCGACGGGGGGAGTAGGTAATTCACCCCTCCACTTT. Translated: CASSYSTGGVGNSPLHF.

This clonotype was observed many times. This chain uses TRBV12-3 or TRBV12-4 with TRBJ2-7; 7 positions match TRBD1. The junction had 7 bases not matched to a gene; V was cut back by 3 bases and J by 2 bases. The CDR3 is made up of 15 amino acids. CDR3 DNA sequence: TGTGCCAGCAGTTTGGCGACAGGGCAGGCCTACGAGCAGTACTTC. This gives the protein CASSLATGQAYEQYF.

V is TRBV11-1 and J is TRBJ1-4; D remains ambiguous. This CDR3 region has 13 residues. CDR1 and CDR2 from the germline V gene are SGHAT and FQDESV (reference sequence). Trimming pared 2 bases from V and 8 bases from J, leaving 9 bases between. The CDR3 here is CASSLTTREKLFF. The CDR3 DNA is TGTGCCAGCAGCTTAACGACAAGAGAAAAACTGTTTTTT.

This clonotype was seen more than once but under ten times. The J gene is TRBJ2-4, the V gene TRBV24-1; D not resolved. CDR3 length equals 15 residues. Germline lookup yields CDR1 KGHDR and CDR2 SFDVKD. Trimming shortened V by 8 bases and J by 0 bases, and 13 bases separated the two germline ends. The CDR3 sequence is CATMRRQLAKNIQYF. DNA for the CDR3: TGTGCCACCATGAGGAGACAACTAGCCAAAAACATTCAGTACTTC.

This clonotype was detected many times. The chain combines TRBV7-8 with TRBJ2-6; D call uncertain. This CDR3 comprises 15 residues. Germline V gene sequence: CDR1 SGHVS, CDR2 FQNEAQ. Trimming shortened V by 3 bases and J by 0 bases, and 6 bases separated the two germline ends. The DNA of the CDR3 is TGTGCCAGCAGCTTTACCCTCTCTGGGGCCAACGTCCTGACTTTC. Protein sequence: CASSFTLSGANVLTF.

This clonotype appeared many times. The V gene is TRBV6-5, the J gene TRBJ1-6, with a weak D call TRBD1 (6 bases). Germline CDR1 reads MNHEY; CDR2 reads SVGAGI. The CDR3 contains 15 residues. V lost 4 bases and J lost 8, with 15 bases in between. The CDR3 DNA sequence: TGTGCCAGCAGTTTAAACAGGGCAAGGGATTCACCCCTCCACTTT. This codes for CASSLNRARDSPLHF.

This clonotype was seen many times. The CDR3 DNA sequence: TGTGCCAGCAGCCTTCAGCGCGCTAACACTGAAGCTTTCTTT. Residues: CASSLQRANTEAFF. The V gene is TRBV11-2, the J gene TRBJ1-1, with no clear D. Germline V gives CDR1 SGHAT, CDR2 FQNNGV. With 5 bases removed from V and 2 bases from J, the gap between germline ends came to 12 bases. The CDR3 is 14 residues long.

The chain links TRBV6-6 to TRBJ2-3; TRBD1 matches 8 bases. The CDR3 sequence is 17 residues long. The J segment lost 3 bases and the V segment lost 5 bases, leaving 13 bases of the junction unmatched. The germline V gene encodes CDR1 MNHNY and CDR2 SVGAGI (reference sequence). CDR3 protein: CASSRFRTGTKTDTQYF. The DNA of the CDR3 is TGTGCCAGCAGTAGATTCCGGACAGGGACGAAGACAGATACGCAGTATTTT.

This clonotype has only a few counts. This CDR3 reads CASKGTGEIQPQHF. In nucleotides, the CDR3 is TGTGCCAGCAAGGGGACAGGGGAGATTCAGCCCCAGCATTTT. The rearrangement uses TRBV25-1 and TRBJ1-5, with TRBD1 matching 10 bases. Per the germline V gene, CDR1 is MGHDK and CDR2 is SYGVNS. This CDR3 region has 14 residues. V dropped 7 bases and J dropped 6; count of bases not matched to a gene: 6.

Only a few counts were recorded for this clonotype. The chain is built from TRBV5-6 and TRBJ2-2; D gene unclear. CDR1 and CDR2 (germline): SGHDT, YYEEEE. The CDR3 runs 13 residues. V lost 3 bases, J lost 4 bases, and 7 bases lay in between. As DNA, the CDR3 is TGTGCCAGCAGCTGGGCGCTCACCGGGGAGCTGTTTTTT. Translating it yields CASSWALTGELFF.

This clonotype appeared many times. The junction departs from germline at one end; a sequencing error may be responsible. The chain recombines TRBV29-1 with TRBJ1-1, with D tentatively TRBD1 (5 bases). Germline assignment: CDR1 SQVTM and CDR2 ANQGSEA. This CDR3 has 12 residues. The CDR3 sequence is CSVEGQNTEAFF. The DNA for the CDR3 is TGCAGCGTAGAAGGACAGAACACTGAAGCTTTCTTT.

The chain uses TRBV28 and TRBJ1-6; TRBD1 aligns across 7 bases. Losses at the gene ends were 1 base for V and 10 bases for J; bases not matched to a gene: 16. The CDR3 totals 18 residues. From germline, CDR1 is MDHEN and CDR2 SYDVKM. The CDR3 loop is CASSLLVLRGRGKSPLHF. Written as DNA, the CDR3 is TGTGCCAGCAGTTTATTGGTTCTGCGTGGCAGGGGGAAATCACCCCTCCACTTT.

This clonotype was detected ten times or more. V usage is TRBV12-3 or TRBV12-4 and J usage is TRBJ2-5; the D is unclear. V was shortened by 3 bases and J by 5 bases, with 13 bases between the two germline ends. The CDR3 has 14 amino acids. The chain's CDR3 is CASSFTTTAETQYF. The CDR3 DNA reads TGTGCCAGCAGTTTTACAACAACGGCTGAGACCCAGTACTTC.

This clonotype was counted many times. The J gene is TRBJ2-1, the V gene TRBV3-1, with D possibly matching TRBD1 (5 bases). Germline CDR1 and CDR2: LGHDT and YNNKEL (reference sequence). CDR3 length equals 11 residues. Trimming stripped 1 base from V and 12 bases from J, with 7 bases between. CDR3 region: CASSQVGVQFF. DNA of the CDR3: TGTGCCAGCAGCCAAGTAGGGGTGCAGTTCTTC.

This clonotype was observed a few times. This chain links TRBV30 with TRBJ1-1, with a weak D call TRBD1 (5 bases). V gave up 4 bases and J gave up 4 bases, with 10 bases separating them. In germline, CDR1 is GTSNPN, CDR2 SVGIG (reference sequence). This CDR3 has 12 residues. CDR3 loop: CAWNRLPTEAFF. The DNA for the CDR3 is TGTGCCTGGAACAGGTTGCCCACTGAAGCTTTCTTT.